The clone carrying this T cell receptor (beta chain) has ten or more counts. Its target is not known. Fresh peripheral blood, under 11 ml, yielded the PBMCs. The data originate from a study of T cells in Graves' hyperthyroidism and ophthalmopathy. Whole-study results and caveats: It was a median 6.5 months before onset that the model predicted ophthalmopathy. Separation of ophthalmopathy from stable hyperthyroidism was achieved by a 13 V-J model.

Regions amplified from RNA transcripts were the TCR beta CDR3 regions. The HTBI primer set was used in a first-round RT-PCR of the TCR CDR3. TCRdb processed the multiplex PCR reads anew with MiXCR; each CDR3 protein has one entry. The data show roughly 580,000 distinct CDR3 sequences, approximately 13% seen once. Germline assignment: CDR1 SNHLY and CDR2 FYNNEI. This CDR3 comprises 15 residues. The junction had 5 bases not matched to a gene; V was cut back by 6 bases and J by 3 bases. The chain joins TRBV2 to TRBJ2-1; 10 bases fit TRBD2. Sequencing input: blood. The receptor was derived from a young woman with Graves' hyperthyroidism that later progressed to Graves' ophthalmopathy. The CDR3 DNA sequence: TGTGCCAGCAGCCAGTCTAGCGGGAGCTACAATGAGCAGTTCTTC. Translated, it gives CASSQSSGSYNEQFF.